Reported below is one T cell receptor beta chain. The CDR3 has 14 residues. Germline CDR1 SGHNT, CDR2 YENEEA. V shed 5 bases and J shed 5 bases, with 15 bases lying between them. Those who participated ranged in age from about 18 to 89 years and resided in about 24 US areas. As processed by the authors: Researchers report that nucleated cell counts were estimated from reference gene primer amplification. TCRdb's table, derived via immunoSEQ multiplex PCR, lists solely in-frame clones and lacks some. The V and J calls and clone size come from that table; D and trimming were worked out from the DNA. The sample shows some 410,000 clones, roughly 90% of them seen only once. This specimen belongs to a study of blood T cell repertoires in COVID-19. Whole-study context: There were acute and convalescent COVID-19 samples, and they came from the United States, Italy and Spain.

The TCR comes from a woman aged 30 to 39 with acute COVID-19. The J gene is TRBJ2-5, the V gene TRBV11-3; D remains ambiguous. The source material was PBMCs or T cells enriched from blood (not recorded which). The CDR3 nucleotides are TGTGCCAGCAGCCCACGGCTAGAGATGGAGACCCAGTACTTC. Translation gives CASSPRLEMETQYF.